This passage covers 15 T cell receptor beta chains from one sample sequenced in a study of vaccination and CD4 T cells after COVID-19. Sequenced with the Oncomine TCR Beta short-read assay was DNA taken from cultured CD4+ T cells. MiXCR, run by TCRdb on the PCR reads, gives a single entry per CDR3 protein. The repertoire consists of 20,000 to 25,000 distinct CDR3 sequences, with around 70% occurring once and the leading ten covering around 8.1%. Treatment reported: 10-day PBMC culture with coronavirus spike peptide pools or control peptides (ViraFEST assay). Their antigens are not known. Material: CD4+ T cells from blood, cultured in vitro. The receptors were sampled from a human donor who had recovered from COVID-19.

This clonotype occurred a few times. The chain carries TRBV6-5 and TRBJ1-2, with D unresolved. With 2 bases removed from V and 4 bases from J, the gap between germline ends came to 17 bases. From germline, CDR1 is MNHEY and CDR2 SVGAGI. The length of the CDR3 is 16 residues. CDR3 region: CASSYDGLDLVYGYTF. The CDR3 coding sequence is TGTGCCAGCAGTTACGATGGCTTAGATCTAGTCTATGGCTACACCTTC.

V and J are TRBV24-1 and TRBJ1-2; the match to TRBD1 covers 7 bases. Germline V gene data show CDR1 as KGHDR and CDR2 as SFDVKD. The CDR3 has 14 residues. Trimming at V came to 4 bases and at J to 4 bases, leaving 5 bases not matched to a gene. The CDR3 DNA is TGTGCCACCAGTGACCTTGACAGGGTCTATGGCTACACCTTC. Residues: CATSDLDRVYGYTF.

This clonotype came up once. Here the CDR3 DNA reads TGCAGTGCTAGAGATGGAGAGCGGGTAAGCTCCTACGAGCAGTACTTC. As protein: CSARDGERVSSYEQYF. This chain joins TRBV20-1 and TRBJ2-7; tentative D call: TRBD2 (6 bases). The V end lost 0 bases, the J end lost 0 bases, and 15 bases lay between the germline ends. The CDR3 extends over 16 amino acids. Germline lookup yields CDR1 DFQATT and CDR2 SNEGSKA (reference sequence).

The chain employs TRBV6-4 and TRBJ2-1; weak D call: TRBD1 (6 bases). V lost 3 bases and J 0 bases, leaving 18 bases between the germline ends. Germline CDR1 is MRHNA and CDR2 is SNTAGT. The CDR3 has 18 amino acids. The DNA of the CDR3 is TGTGCCAGCAGTGAGAGATGGACAGAGATACGCTCCTACAATGAGCAGTTCTTC. Translated: CASSERWTEIRSYNEQFF.

The chain recombines TRBV19 with TRBJ1-1; no reliable D call. Germline V CDR1 and CDR2: LNHDA, SQIVND (reference sequence). V dropped 7 bases and J dropped 0 bases, with 12 bases sitting between them. There are 14 residues in the CDR3. CDR3 region: CASTKAGMNTEAFF. CDR3 bases: TGTGCCAGTACGAAAGCCGGGATGAACACTGAAGCTTTCTTT.

The chain recombines TRBV30 with TRBJ2-7, with D maybe TRBD2 (5 bases). Germline V lookup: CDR1 GTSNPN, CDR2 SVGIG (reference sequence). V was clipped by 5 bases and J by 4 bases, with 12 bases between them. This CDR3 spans 12 amino acids. CDR3 in amino acids: CAWGPRGYEQYF. The CDR3, as DNA: TGTGCCTGGGGTCCCCGGGGTTACGAGCAGTACTTC. The whole variable domain, remainder taken from reference TRBV30 and TRBJ2-7, is SQTIHQWPATLVQPVGSPLSLECTVEGTSNPNLYWYRQAAGRGLQLLFYSVGIGQISSEVPQNLSASRPQDRQFILSSKKLLLSDSGFYLCAWGPRGYEQYFGPGTRLTVT.

This chain links TRBV7-9 with TRBJ2-3; the D call may be TRBD1 or TRBD2 (6 bases each). The germline V gene has CDR1 SEHNR and CDR2 FQNEAQ (reference sequence). The CDR3 consists of 17 residues. The germline V and J ends were trimmed by 5 bases and 2 bases, with 20 bases remaining between them. CDR3 sequence reads: CASSDIRQEGPTDTQYF. CDR3 nucleotide sequence: TGTGCCAGCAGCGACATAAGACAGGAGGGACCCACAGATACGCAGTATTTT.

The V call is TRBV2, the J call TRBJ2-7; 13 nucleotides agree with TRBD2. The CDR3 spans 17 residues. Germline CDR1 is SNHLY and CDR2 is FYNNEI. The V gene end was trimmed by 7 bases and the J gene end by 0 bases; junction bases not matched to a gene: 9. The CDR3 region is CASTNALAGGSSYEQYF. CDR3 bases: TGTGCCAGCACCAATGCACTAGCGGGAGGGTCCTCCTACGAGCAGTACTTC.

CDR3 DNA sequence: TGCAGTGCTAGGGCCCGCCCCTCGCAGAGATCCTATGGCTACACCTTC. Residues: CSARARPSQRSYGYTF. The chain links TRBV20-1 to TRBJ1-2; D remains ambiguous. The V gene lost 3 bases and the J gene lost 4 bases, with 21 bases spanning the gap. The CDR3 runs 16 residues. CDR1 DFQATT and CDR2 SNEGSKA come from the germline V gene (reference sequence).

The chain links TRBV19 to TRBJ2-5, with 10 bases aligning to TRBD2. This CDR3 is 15 amino acids long. Per the germline V gene, CDR1 is LNHDA and CDR2 is SQIVND (reference sequence). J lost 5 bases, V lost 4 bases, and 7 bases had no gene match. The CDR3 loop is CASSKISGRRETQYF. In DNA, the CDR3 is TGTGCCAGTAGTAAAATTAGCGGGAGGCGGGAGACCCAGTACTTC.

This clonotype has a single count. The genes are TRBV24-1 and TRBJ2-3, with 13 bases aligning to TRBD2. Germline trimming cut 9 bases from V and 8 bases from J; bases unmatched to any gene: 4. CDR1 KGHDR and CDR2 SFDVKD come from the germline V gene. The CDR3 is 13 residues long. The CDR3 here is CATGLAGVSTQYF. CDR3 coding DNA: TGTGCCACCGGACTAGCGGGAGTCAGTACGCAGTATTTT.

V gene TRBV20-1 combines with J gene TRBJ1-4; D might be TRBD1 (5 bases). This CDR3 has 14 residues. V was trimmed by 5 bases and J by 1 base, leaving 11 bases between them. CDR1 and CDR2 from the germline V gene are DFQATT and SNEGSKA (reference sequence). CDR3 sequence (DNA): TGCAGTGCTGCGACAGACCTAACTAATGAAAAACTGTTTTTT. It codes for CSAATDLTNEKLFF.

The chain couples TRBV7-9 to TRBJ2-1; D is unresolved. Germline V gives CDR1 SEHNR, CDR2 FQNEAQ (reference sequence). CDR3 length equals 17 residues. Between the trimmed V and J ends, which lost 1 base and 0 bases, there was a span of 13 bases. The CDR3 protein is CASSLVGGPSSYNEQFF. The DNA for the CDR3 is TGTGCCAGCAGCTTAGTAGGTGGCCCGAGCTCCTACAATGAGCAGTTCTTC.

On this clonotype itself: Mismatch with germline at one junction end may stem from a read error. The V and J genes are TRBV27 and TRBJ2-1, with no clear D. This CDR3 contains 16 residues. CDR1 MNHEY and CDR2 SMNVEV come from the germline V gene (reference sequence). The CDR3 nucleotides read TGTGCCAGCAGTTTAGGCTTTACTTCTGCCCTCAATCAGCAGTTCTTC. Its protein product is CASSLGFTSALNQQFF.

The J gene is TRBJ1-1, the V gene TRBV9; 8 nucleotides match TRBD1. Germline V lookup: CDR1 SGDLS, CDR2 YYNGEE. With V trimmed by 0 bases and J by 6 bases, 4 bases remained unmatched. The CDR3 is made up of 14 amino acids. CDR3 DNA: TGTGCCAGCAGCGTAGAACAGGGGGGACCTGAAGCTTTCTTT. Protein: CASSVEQGGPEAFF.